This entry lists 21 T cell receptor beta chains sequenced from one sample in a study of Ad26.COV2.S vaccination and SARS-CoV-2 variants. The assay was immunoSEQ multiplex PCR, and TCRdb's table has in-frame clones only and misses some. The sample includes around 250,000 clones, around nine tenths seen only once; the top ten take roughly 3%. Treatment indicated: around 19 received Ad26.COV2.S at low or high dose, single or two shots; roughly 5 received placebo; per-sample allocation not given. Collection of samples fell on day 63 after the first vaccine or placebo injection. The sample consisted of peripheral blood, taken in a trial of Ad26.COV2.S vaccine versus placebo. The receptors stem from a person aged 18 to 59 who received the Ad26.COV2.S COVID-19 vaccine or a placebo.

The gene calls are TRBV4-3 and TRBJ2-3; tentative D call: TRBD2 (5 bases). V shed 4 bases and J shed 3 bases, with 17 bases lying between them. CDR1 is LGHNA and CDR2 is YSLEER in the germline V gene. The CDR3 contains 16 residues. The CDR3 loop is CASSRGDYSGTDTQYF. DNA for the CDR3: TGCGCCAGCAGCCGAGGAGACTATTCGGGGACAGATACGCAGTATTTT.

The chain couples TRBV6-5 to TRBJ1-3; no reliable D call. The germline V gene has CDR1 MNHEY and CDR2 SVGAGI. This CDR3 comprises 11 residues. V was shortened by 4 bases and J by 4 bases, with 2 bases between the two germline ends. Written as DNA, the CDR3 is TGTGCCAGCAGTTTCGGAAACACCATATATTTT. This codes for CASSFGNTIYF.

The chain joins TRBV6-6 to TRBJ2-2; TRBD2 aligns across 8 bases. Trimming at V came to 5 bases and at J to 3 bases, leaving 8 bases not matched to a gene. The CDR3 spans 16 residues. Per germline, CDR1 MNHNY and CDR2 SVGAGI (reference sequence). The CDR3 sequence: CASSHTSGRYTGELFF. DNA for the CDR3: TGTGCCAGCAGTCACACTAGCGGAAGATACACCGGGGAGCTGTTTTTT.

The chain links TRBV2 to TRBJ1-1; no clear D gene. Deletions cut 6 bases from V and 1 base from J, with 9 bases between. Germline CDR1 is SNHLY and CDR2 is FYNNEI. This CDR3 contains 13 residues. CDR3 region: CASSRTANTEAFF. The DNA of the CDR3 is TGTGCCAGCAGCAGGACTGCGAACACTGAAGCTTTCTTT. Looking up the rest from reference TRBV2 and TRBJ1-1 gives the full variable domain: EPEVTQTPSHQVTQMGQEVILRCVPISNHLYFYWYRQILGQKVEFLVSFYNNEISEKSEIFDDQFSVERPDGSNFTLKIRSTKLEDSAMYFCASSRTANTEAFFGQGTRLTVV.

This chain connects TRBV2 to TRBJ1-6, with D maybe TRBD1 (6 bases). The length of the CDR3 is 13 residues. Trimming pared 8 bases from V and 8 bases from J, leaving 13 bases between. Germline CDR1 and CDR2: SNHLY and FYNNEI. In DNA, the CDR3 is TGTGCCAGCGGGGGGGGCGGGTATTCACCCCTCCACTTT. Translating it yields CASGGGGYSPLHF.

The chain joins TRBV5-8 to TRBJ2-7, with no clear D. Trimming took off 2 bases at V and 0 bases at J, with 9 bases between the two ends. The length of the CDR3 is 14 residues. CDR1 is SGHTS and CDR2 is YDEGEE in the germline V gene. CDR3 nucleotide sequence: TGTGCCAGCAGCTTACAGCTCAGCTCCTACGAGCAGTACGTC. Amino acid sequence: CASSLQLSSYEQYV.

The chain combines TRBV5-8 with TRBJ2-1; tentative D call: TRBD2 (5 bases). This CDR3 comprises 13 residues. V was shortened by 0 bases and J by 10 bases, with 11 bases between the two germline ends. Germline values: CDR1 SGHTS, CDR2 YDEGEE. This CDR3 is CASSLGPTGEQFF. The CDR3 region has the DNA TGTGCCAGCAGCTTGGGGCCGACGGGAGAGCAGTTCTTC.

The chain links TRBV7-3 to TRBJ1-1, with a tentative D call TRBD1 (5 bases). CDR3 length equals 14 residues. With 0 bases removed from V and 1 base from J, the gap between germline ends came to 6 bases. Germline V gene sequence: CDR1 SGHTA, CDR2 FQGTGA. DNA for the CDR3: TGTGCCAGCAGCTTAACAACAGGGAACACTGAAGCTTTCTTT. It specifies CASSLTTGNTEAFF.

The J gene is TRBJ1-3, the V gene TRBV5-4, with D perhaps matching TRBD1 (6 bases). The V end lost 4 bases, the J end lost 0 bases, and 14 bases lay between the germline ends. The CDR3 has 16 residues. The germline gives CDR1 SGHNT, CDR2 YYREEE (reference sequence). The CDR3 is CASSPGGPSSGNTIYF. The CDR3 bases are TGTGCCAGCAGCCCGGGGGGGCCGAGCTCTGGAAACACCATATATTTT.

V and J are TRBV7-9 and TRBJ1-5; D uncertain. V lost 3 bases, J lost 6 bases, and 6 bases lay in between. CDR3 length equals 12 residues. Germline assignment: CDR1 SEHNR and CDR2 FQNEAQ (reference sequence). The CDR3 protein is CASSFTGQPQHF. Written as DNA, the CDR3 is TGTGCCAGCAGCTTCACGGGTCAGCCCCAGCATTTT.

The genes are TRBV19 and TRBJ2-4; 11 nucleotides match TRBD1. With V trimmed by 4 bases and J by 0 bases, 8 bases remained unmatched. This CDR3 is 18 amino acids long. The germline V gene has CDR1 LNHDA and CDR2 SQIVND (reference sequence). The CDR3 spells CASSSGQGARIAKNIQYF. In DNA, the CDR3 is TGTGCCAGTAGTAGTGGACAGGGGGCGCGGATAGCCAAAAACATTCAGTACTTC.

In its sample, this clone was seen a few times. J is TRBJ2-2 and V is TRBV11-2, with 8 positions matching TRBD2. CDR1 and CDR2 (germline): SGHAT, FQNNGV. This CDR3 region has 16 residues. V shed 5 bases, J shed 1 base, and the junction held 6 bases outside the gene matches. CDR3 coding DNA: TGTGCCAGCAGCCAGGGACTAGTGATGAACACCGGGGAGCTGTTTTTT. Its translation is CASSQGLVMNTGELFF.

V usage is TRBV6-5 and J usage is TRBJ1-2; no clear D gene. The germline V gene encodes CDR1 MNHEY and CDR2 SVGAGI. V lost 5 bases and J lost 8, with 12 bases in between. The CDR3 runs 12 residues. DNA of the CDR3: TGTGCCAGCAGTAGCTGGATGCGAGGCTACACCTTC. It specifies CASSSWMRGYTF.

The gene calls are TRBV27 and TRBJ1-5, with D unresolved. The CDR3 totals 17 residues. The V gene's germline CDR1 is MNHEY and CDR2 SMNVEV (reference sequence). Trimming pared 2 bases from V and 0 bases from J, leaving 14 bases between. CDR3 bases: TGTGCCAGCAGTTTAACATTCCCCTATACTAGCAATCAGCCCCAGCATTTT. Amino acids: CASSLTFPYTSNQPQHF.

The V and J genes are TRBV6-5 and TRBJ2-7, with D maybe TRBD2 (6 bases). Germline V CDR1 and CDR2: MNHEY, SVGAGI. This CDR3 is 14 amino acids long. V lost 6 bases to trimming and J lost 3 bases, with 15 bases between them. The CDR3 DNA reads as TGTGCCAGCAGGAGGGGACTGGAAGACTACGAGCAGTACTTC. Its protein is CASRRGLEDYEQYF.

The V call is TRBV10-3, the J call TRBJ1-4; D call uncertain. Germline assignment: CDR1 ENHRY and CDR2 SYGVKD. The CDR3 spans 12 residues. Trimming shortened V by 3 bases and J by 4 bases, and 3 bases separated the two germline ends. The CDR3 DNA is TGTGCCATCAGTGACGGTAATGAAAAACTGTTTTTT. It yields the protein CAISDGNEKLFF.

The chain has TRBV19 and TRBJ1-3, with unresolved D. This CDR3 has 17 amino acids. The ends were cut back, 3 bases at V and 0 bases at J, with 15 bases in the middle. Germline lookup yields CDR1 LNHDA and CDR2 SQIVND (reference sequence). The CDR3 nucleotides read TGTGCCAGTAGTATTGGTTGGGAGGGTCGCTCTGGAAACACCATATATTTT. This translates into CASSIGWEGRSGNTIYF.

The chain combines TRBV5-1 with TRBJ2-1, with 15 nucleotides matching TRBD2. Trimming at V came to 4 bases and at J to 10 bases, leaving 9 bases not matched to a gene. The germline gives CDR1 SGHRS, CDR2 YFSETQ. The CDR3 is 16 residues long. Written as DNA, the CDR3 is TGCGCCAGCAGCCTAGGACTAGCGGGAGGGCCGGGAGAGCAGTTCTTC. It encodes CASSLGLAGGPGEQFF.

The chain couples TRBV5-4 to TRBJ2-5, with a tentative D call TRBD1 (5 bases). The CDR3 is made up of 15 amino acids. Trimming removed 0 bases from V and 2 bases from J, with 11 bases in between. Looked up from germline, CDR1 is SGHNT and CDR2 is YYREEE (reference sequence). The CDR3: CASSLAGRVQETQYF. The CDR3, as DNA: TGTGCCAGCAGCTTGGCTGGCAGGGTACAAGAGACCCAGTACTTC.

The chain recombines TRBV9 with TRBJ2-2; TRBD2 agrees at 7 bases. The CDR3 loop spans 16 amino acids. V gave up 4 bases and J gave up 4 bases; unmatched junction bases: 10. Germline V gives CDR1 SGDLS, CDR2 YYNGEE. DNA of the CDR3: TGTGCCAGCAGCCCTAGGGGTGGCGGGGGCACCGGGGAGCTGTTTTTT. Translated, it gives CASSPRGGGGTGELFF.

The rearrangement joins TRBV6-2 or TRBV6-3 to TRBJ2-1; 9 bases match TRBD2. With 4 bases clipped from V and 10 bases from J, the junction kept 5 bases outside the gene matches. There are 13 residues in the CDR3. Germline loops: CDR1 MNHEY, CDR2 SVGEGT. The CDR3, as DNA: TGTGCCAGCAGTTTGGGTAGCGGGAGCGAGCAGTTCTTC. This codes for CASSLGSGSEQFF.